A selection of T cell receptor beta chains follows, all from one sample in a study of blood T cell repertoires in COVID-19. Measured with immunoSEQ multiplex PCR; TCRdb has only the in-frame clones, and not every one. The data contain fewer than 250,000 clones, more than 70% of them seen just once; the ten biggest clones take up 6.5% to 9%. Sequences were obtained from PBMCs or T cells enriched from blood (not recorded which). All receptors come from a middle-aged woman with acute COVID-19. Each CDR3 is given with its conserved first and last residue. The D gene is left open where the match is weak. The size entry is marked missing in some rows and otherwise reads once, few, many or a size class.

size,J,V,D,DNA,CDR3
.,TRBJ1-5,TRBV19,.,TGTGCCAGTAGTTTCCCCAAGGGGGGGGGTGGCAATCAGCCCCAGCATTTT,CASSFPKGGGGNQPQHF
.,TRBJ2-3,TRBV6-4,.,TGTGCCAGCGACGGTTTACTAGGCACAGATACGCAGTATTTT,CASDGLLGTDTQYF
few,TRBJ1-5,TRBV19,.,TGTGCCAGTAGTATGTATCGGGGGGGTCAGCCCCAGCATTTT,CASSMYRGGQPQHF
few,TRBJ1-5,TRBV19,.,TGTGCCAGTAGTATCGTTCCCTGGCCGGCGGATCAGCCCCAGCATTTT,CASSIVPWPADQPQHF
.,TRBJ2-3,TRBV6-5,TRBD1,TGTGCCAGCAGTTCGACAGGGGAGAGAGGGACGCAGTATTTT,CASSSTGERGTQYF
few,TRBJ1-1,TRBV11-2,.,TGTGCCAGCAGCTTATGGACAGTCACTGAAGCTTTCTTT,CASSLWTVTEAFF
once,TRBJ1-5,TRBV5-6,.,TGTGCCAGCAGCCGCCTCGCTGGGGGGATTCAGTCAAATCAGCCCCAGCATTTT,CASSRLAGGIQSNQPQHF
few,TRBJ2-5,TRBV6-1,TRBD2,TGTGCCAGCAGTGAGGCGGGGGGGCGAGAGACCCAGTACTTC,CASSEAGGRETQYF
.,TRBJ2-5,TRBV28,.,TGTGCCAGCAGTTTATCAGGGTTTGAGACCCAGTACTTC,CASSLSGFETQYF
.,TRBJ2-3,TRBV11-2,.,TGTGCCAGCCGCGGGCCGTCCACAGATACGCAGTATTTT,CASRGPSTDTQYF
.,TRBJ2-7,TRBV7-6,.,TGTGCCAGCAGCTTAGAGGGGGTCGGGTCCTACGAGCAGTACTTC,CASSLEGVGSYEQYF
.,TRBJ2-2,TRBV10-3,TRBD1,TGTGCCACGCTTGGACAGGGGGCAATCGGGGAGCTGTTTTTT,CATLGQGAIGELFF
.,TRBJ2-7,TRBV28,.,TGTGCCAGCGCTCGGCCAGGGCGAACCTACGAGCAGTACTTC,CASARPGRTYEQYF
.,TRBJ1-4,TRBV5-6,.,TGTGCCAGCAGCTGGGGCCCTGACCCAACTAATGAAAAACTGTTTTTT,CASSWGPDPTNEKLFF
.,TRBJ1-1,TRBV9,.,TGTGCCAGCAGCGTAGGATTTTGGGGTCTCAGGGACACTGAAGCTTTCTTT,CASSVGFWGLRDTEAFF
once,TRBJ2-7,TRBV11-2,.,TGTGCCAGCAGCTTGCGGGCTAGAGGCGAGCAGTACTTC,CASSLRARGEQYF
once,TRBJ1-4,TRBV27,.,TGTGCCAGCAGTTCCCGGGGAGGGGTCGGCTATGAAAAACTGTTTTTT,CASSSRGGVGYEKLFF
.,TRBJ1-1,TRBV6-5,.,TGTGCCAGCAGCGAGATCGCTGAAGCTTTCTTT,CASSEIAEAFF
.,TRBJ1-2,TRBV7-8,.,TGTGCCAGCCAGGTGGGGCAGGGGTATGGCTACACCTTC,CASQVGQGYGYTF
.,TRBJ1-5,TRBV7-2,.,TGTGCCAGCAGCTTAGTTAGCAGGGCGGGCAATCAGCCCCAGCATTTT,CASSLVSRAGNQPQHF
.,TRBJ2-5,TRBV27,TRBD1,TGTGCCAGCAGTTTCGGTATGAACCGGGACAGGGGAAGAGAGACCCAGTACTTC,CASSFGMNRDRGRETQYF
.,TRBJ2-7,TRBV7-3,.,TGTGCCAGCAGCTTAAGTAGGGGCGCTTCCTACGAGCAGTACTTC,CASSLSRGASYEQYF
.,TRBJ1-1,TRBV7-8,.,TGTGCCAGCAGACGCGGACAGATGAACACTGAAGCTTTCTTT,CASRRGQMNTEAFF
.,TRBJ1-3,TRBV4-1,.,TGCGCCAGCAGCCCCATCCTTGAGAGAAACACCATATATTTT,CASSPILERNTIYF
once,TRBJ2-7,TRBV30,.,TGTGCCTGGAGGTCACAGGACTACGAGCAGTACTTC,CAWRSQDYEQYF
.,TRBJ2-7,TRBV5-6,.,TGTGCCAGCAGCTTGGGTTACCGGAGCTCCTACGAGCAGTACTTC,CASSLGYRSSYEQYF
few,TRBJ2-1,TRBV11-2,TRBD2,TGTGCCAGCAGGGGGCAGCTAGCGGGCCACGATGAGCAGTTCTTC,CASRGQLAGHDEQFF